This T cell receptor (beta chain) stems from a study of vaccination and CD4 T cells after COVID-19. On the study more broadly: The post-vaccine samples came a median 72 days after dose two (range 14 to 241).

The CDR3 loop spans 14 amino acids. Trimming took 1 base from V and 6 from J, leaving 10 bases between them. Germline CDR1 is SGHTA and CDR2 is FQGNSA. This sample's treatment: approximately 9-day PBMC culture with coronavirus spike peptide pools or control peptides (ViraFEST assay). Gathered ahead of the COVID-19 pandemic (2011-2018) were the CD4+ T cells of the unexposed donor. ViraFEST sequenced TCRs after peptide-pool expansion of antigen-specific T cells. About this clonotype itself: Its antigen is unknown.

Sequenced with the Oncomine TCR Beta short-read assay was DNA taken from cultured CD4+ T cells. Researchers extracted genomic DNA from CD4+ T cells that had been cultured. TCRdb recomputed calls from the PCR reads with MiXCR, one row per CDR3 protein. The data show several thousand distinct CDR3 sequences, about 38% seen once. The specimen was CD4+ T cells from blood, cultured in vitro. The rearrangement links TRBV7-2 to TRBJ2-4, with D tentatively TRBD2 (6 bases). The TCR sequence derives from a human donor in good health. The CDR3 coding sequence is TGTGCCAGCAGCTTAGGGGCGGGACTAAACATTCAGTACTTC. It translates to CASSLGAGLNIQYF.